This TCR beta chain was obtained from a study of cytomegalovirus exposure and HLA in healthy donors. For the study at large: Roughly 86 million unique TCRs from HLA-typed donors made up an early data release. Study-level points and caveats: What was likely a sequencing artifact was a cluster of highly shared sequence variants. A later analysis revealed that TCR association rates differed between HLA loci, peaking at DRB1 and bottoming out at HLA-C. Segments of the TCR beta V type were, in most cases, productive about 87% or about 30% of the time in an earlier analysis.

There are a few counts of this clone. Its antigen is unknown. Trimming cost V 5 bases and J 2 bases; bases outside gene matches: 8. Germline V CDR1 and CDR2: SGHAT, FQNNGV. There are 16 residues in the CDR3. Primers: 60 Vbeta forward and 13 Jbeta reverse. The protocol was immunoSEQ multiplex PCR, while the TCRdb copy is restricted to in-frame clones and leaves out a portion. Among under 150,000 clones listed, roughly 71% were seen once. Sequencing used PBMCs. The chain recombines TRBV11-2 with TRBJ2-1, with 8 positions matching TRBD1. The clonotype comes from a young man in good health and CMV-seropositive. CDR3 sequence: CASSRMDRVAYNEQFF. The DNA for the CDR3 is TGTGCCAGCAGCCGGATGGACAGGGTGGCCTACAATGAGCAGTTCTTC.